Listed here are 30 T cell receptor beta chains from one sample, sequenced in a study of T-cell reconstitution after alpha-beta-depleted transplantation in children. Unique molecular identifiers were incorporated during preparation of the TCRbeta library. TCRdb reprocessed the PCR reads with MiXCR, giving one entry per CDR3 protein. Of 800,000 to 1,000,000 distinct CDR3 sequences listed, around 30% are singletons. This specimen consisted of PBMCs, mostly from graft donor cells, obtained 360 days after TCRalphabeta/CD19-depleted stem cell transplant. The receptor source for this set is a boy under two years old who had a stem cell transplant for SCID, so the T cells may come from the graft donor.

In DNA form, the CDR3 reads TGTGCCAGCAGCCCTGGGTTGGGCAGGGAATCAGATACGCAGTATTTT. Its translation is CASSPGLGRESDTQYF. V gene TRBV7-9 combines with J gene TRBJ2-3, with a possible D match to TRBD1 (5 bases). Germline V gene data show CDR1 as SEHNR and CDR2 as FQNEAQ (reference sequence). The CDR3 spans 16 residues. V was shortened by 5 bases and J by 4 bases, with 19 bases between the two germline ends.

This clonotype was counted at least ten times. V is TRBV29-1 and J is TRBJ2-1, with D unresolved. The germline gives CDR1 SQVTM, CDR2 ANQGSEA. Trimming took 4 bases from V and 5 from J, leaving 3 bases between them. The CDR3 totals 10 residues. This chain's CDR3 is CSVGNNEQFF. CDR3 nucleotides: TGCAGCGTTGGAAACAATGAGCAGTTCTTC.

This chain's CDR3 is CSARGWSSGGYEQYF. The CDR3 DNA sequence: TGCAGTGCTAGAGGATGGTCTAGCGGAGGCTACGAGCAGTACTTC. The J gene is TRBJ2-7, the V gene TRBV20-1, with 7 bases lining up with TRBD2. The trim removed 1 base at V and 3 bases at J, leaving 9 bases unmatched. The CDR3 consists of 15 residues. Germline V CDR1 and CDR2: DFQATT, SNEGSKA (reference sequence).

The CDR3 nucleotides are TGTGCCAGCAGGTCCGATTACCAAGAGACCCAGTACTTC. Its protein product is CASRSDYQETQYF. This sequence joins TRBV28 and TRBJ2-5; D is unresolved. Germline values: CDR1 MDHEN, CDR2 SYDVKM. The ends were cut back, 6 bases at V and 0 bases at J, with 8 bases in the middle. CDR3 length: 13 residues.

This clonotype came up a few times. The J gene is TRBJ2-1, the V gene TRBV4-1; D may be TRBD2 (5 bases). Germline V CDR1 and CDR2: MGHRA, YSYEKL. The CDR3 has 15 residues. Trimming stripped 2 bases from V and 0 bases from J, with 8 bases between. The CDR3 bases are TGCGCCAGCAGCCAAAAAGGGAGCTCCTACAATGAGCAGTTCTTC. This codes for CASSQKGSSYNEQFF.

This clonotype was observed a few times. The chain is built from TRBV5-1 and TRBJ2-5; TRBD1 is a possible D gene (6 bases). The V gene lost 3 bases and the J gene lost 4 bases, with 16 bases spanning the gap. CDR1 is SGHRS and CDR2 is YFSETQ in the germline V gene. This CDR3 spans 15 amino acids. DNA of the CDR3: TGCGCCAGCAGCTCAGACAGGCACGGCAGAGAGACCCAGTACTTC. It translates to CASSSDRHGRETQYF.

The rearrangement links TRBV18 to TRBJ2-7; 7 bases line up with TRBD2. Germline CDR1 KGHSH, CDR2 LQKENI. Trimming cost V 6 bases and J 0 bases; bases outside gene matches: 14. CDR3 length: 17 amino acids. CDR3 sequence (DNA): TGTGCCAGCTCTCTTTTAAGCGGGACTACTTTCTCCTACGAGCAGTACTTC. This translates into CASSLLSGTTFSYEQYF.

This chain connects TRBV7-2 to TRBJ2-1, with TRBD2 matching 7 bases. With V trimmed by 5 bases and J by 7 bases, 14 bases remained unmatched. The CDR3 is 16 residues long. CDR1 is SGHTA and CDR2 is FQGNSA in the germline V gene. The CDR3 DNA is TGTGCCAGCAGCCCGGGGAGGGGCCCACGGGGGAATGAGCAGTTCTTC. Translation gives CASSPGRGPRGNEQFF.

This clonotype was seen a few times. J is TRBJ2-3 and V is TRBV4-2; D gene unclear. The ends were cut back, 3 bases at V and 6 bases at J, with 10 bases in the middle. Germline lookup yields CDR1 LGHNA and CDR2 YNFKEQ. The CDR3 runs 13 residues. The CDR3 DNA sequence: TGTGCCAGCAGCCAGGACCCGTGGGATACGCAGTATTTT. This codes for CASSQDPWDTQYF.

V gene TRBV12-3 or TRBV12-4 combines with J gene TRBJ2-2, with D maybe TRBD2 (7 bases). CDR3 length: 17 amino acids. Trimming stripped 6 bases from V and 5 bases from J, with 22 bases between. CDR3 loop: CASSKSGGGRGTGELFF. The DNA for the CDR3 is TGTGCCAGCAGCAAAAGTGGCGGGGGCCGCGGGACCGGGGAGCTGTTTTTT.

This clonotype occurred many times. The rearrangement joins TRBV27 to TRBJ1-5; 7 nucleotides agree with TRBD1. Germline V gene sequence: CDR1 MNHEY, CDR2 SMNVEV (reference sequence). The junction had 8 bases not matched to a gene; V was cut back by 6 bases and J by 3 bases. The CDR3 length is 15 residues. CDR3 amino acids: CASSLNRGNNQPQHF. CDR3 DNA sequence: TGTGCCAGCAGCCTTAACAGGGGAAACAATCAGCCCCAGCATTTT.

This clonotype turned up a few times. The rearrangement links TRBV4-2 to TRBJ2-3; 9 nucleotides align to TRBD2. Germline CDR1 and CDR2: LGHNA and YNFKEQ. The CDR3 contains 15 residues. After removal of 4 bases from V and 2 bases from J, the junction contained 4 bases not matched to a gene. CDR3 amino acids: CASSPRTSVTDTQYF. The CDR3 DNA sequence: TGTGCCAGCAGCCCGCGGACTAGCGTCACAGATACGCAGTATTTT.

The rearrangement uses TRBV5-6 and TRBJ2-5, with D possibly called TRBD1 or TRBD2 (5 bases each). Deletions cut 2 bases from V and 2 bases from J, with 10 bases between. The CDR3 is made up of 14 amino acids. Germline assignment: CDR1 SGHDT and CDR2 YYEEEE. The CDR3 DNA is TGTGCCAGCAGCTTTGGGGACGGACAAGAGACCCAGTACTTC. Residues: CASSFGDGQETQYF.

This clonotype was observed a few times. CDR3 coding DNA: TGTGCCAGCAGTTTCCTCGAGGGTAGCAATCAGCCCCAGCATTTT. Translated, it gives CASSFLEGSNQPQHF. The chain links TRBV6-2 or TRBV6-3 to TRBJ1-5; D unresolved. Germline CDR1 is MNHEY and CDR2 is SVGEGT. This CDR3 has 15 residues. The V end was cut by 4 bases, the J end by 0 bases, with 10 bases between.

The rearrangement links TRBV18 to TRBJ2-7; 8 bases fit TRBD1. The CDR3 spans 14 residues. Trimming removed 5 bases from V and 3 bases from J; junction bases left unmatched: 6. The germline CDR1 and CDR2 sequences are KGHSH and LQKENI. The CDR3 here is CASSIDRGRYEQYF. The CDR3 nucleotides are TGTGCCAGCTCAATTGACAGGGGACGCTACGAGCAGTACTTC.

This clonotype has a handful of counts. V is TRBV20-1 and J is TRBJ1-3; D is uncertain. Germline lookup yields CDR1 DFQATT and CDR2 SNEGSKA (reference sequence). This CDR3 region has 14 residues. Trimming cost V 6 bases and J 0 bases, with 12 bases left between them. The CDR3: CSAGPGSSGNTIYF. Written as DNA, the CDR3 is TGCAGTGCAGGACCGGGATCCTCTGGAAACACCATATATTTT.

This sequence joins TRBV12-3 or TRBV12-4 and TRBJ2-7; D remains unclear. The V end lost 3 bases, the J end lost 4 bases, and 7 bases lay between the germline ends. This CDR3 has 12 residues. CDR3 nucleotides: TGTGCCAGCAGTTTTTGGGGTTACGAGCAGTACTTC. Protein sequence: CASSFWGYEQYF.

This clonotype was detected a few times. The chain uses TRBV5-4 and TRBJ2-3, with a tentative D call TRBD2 (6 bases). From germline, CDR1 is SGHNT and CDR2 YYREEE (reference sequence). CDR3 length: 16 residues. Trimming shortened V by 1 base and J by 2 bases, and 14 bases separated the two germline ends. CDR3 DNA: TGTGCCAGCAGCTTGCGCGGGGATCCTTTCACAGATACGCAGTATTTT. Protein sequence: CASSLRGDPFTDTQYF.

This clonotype occurred many times. This sequence joins TRBV6-5 and TRBJ2-1; 9 bases line up with TRBD2. After removal of 4 bases from V and 7 bases from J, the junction contained 14 bases not matched to a gene. From germline, CDR1 is MNHEY and CDR2 SVGAGI. This CDR3 region has 17 residues. The CDR3 sequence: CASSSPVQRGEVNEQFF. The CDR3 DNA is TGTGCCAGCAGTTCACCGGTCCAGCGGGGGGAAGTTAATGAGCAGTTCTTC.

This clonotype was recorded a few times. This chain links TRBV5-1 with TRBJ2-5, with 9 nucleotides matching TRBD1. The CDR3 spans 14 residues. Trimming took 3 bases from V and 4 from J; bases not matched to a gene: 4. Germline V lookup: CDR1 SGHRS, CDR2 YFSETQ. CDR3 sequence: CASSYGTGSETQYF. Written as DNA, the CDR3 is TGCGCCAGCAGCTACGGGACAGGGTCAGAGACCCAGTACTTC.

The table lists this clonotype with a few counts. The V gene is TRBV6-1, the J gene TRBJ2-3; 8 positions match TRBD1. Germline CDR1 reads MNHNS; CDR2 reads SASEGT. This CDR3 region has 16 residues. V shed 7 bases, J shed 0 bases, and the junction held 9 bases outside the gene matches. CDR3 sequence: CASTVRTGTSTDTQYF. DNA for the CDR3: TGTGCCAGCACCGTCAGGACAGGGACAAGCACAGATACGCAGTATTTT.

Only a few counts were recorded for this clonotype. This rearrangement joins TRBV4-1 to TRBJ1-1; D call uncertain. Germline V gene data show CDR1 as MGHRA and CDR2 as YSYEKL. V lost 2 bases and J 1 base, leaving 11 bases between the germline ends. The CDR3 has 15 amino acids. The CDR3 DNA follows: TGCGCCAGCAGCCAAAAGACTTTTGGGAACACTGAAGCTTTCTTT. Its protein is CASSQKTFGNTEAFF.

This clonotype was counted only a few times. V gene TRBV9 combines with J gene TRBJ2-2, with D perhaps matching TRBD2 (6 bases). CDR1 and CDR2 from the germline V gene are SGDLS and YYNGEE. This CDR3 spans 15 amino acids. The V gene lost 1 base and the J gene lost 4 bases, with 11 bases spanning the gap. The CDR3 bases are TGTGCCAGCAGCGTAAACGGGGGAAGCACCGGGGAGCTGTTTTTT. It specifies CASSVNGGSTGELFF.

The chain recombines TRBV15 with TRBJ1-2, with D uncertain. The length of the CDR3 is 13 residues. Per the germline V gene, CDR1 is LNHNV and CDR2 is YYDKDF (reference sequence). Trimming pared 0 bases from V and 8 bases from J, leaving 10 bases between. This CDR3 is CATSRDRAFGYTF. The CDR3 DNA reads TGTGCCACCAGCAGAGATCGAGCCTTCGGCTACACCTTC.

This clonotype was detected a few times. The J gene is TRBJ1-2, the V gene TRBV5-1; 7 bases are shared with TRBD1. The germline CDR1 and CDR2 sequences are SGHRS and YFSETQ. J was trimmed by 2 bases and V by 3 bases; bases with no gene match: 7. This CDR3 spans 15 amino acids. The CDR3 protein is CASSWETGKNYGYTF. As DNA, the CDR3 is TGCGCCAGCAGCTGGGAGACAGGGAAGAACTATGGCTACACCTTC.

This clonotype was counted only a few times. The chain combines TRBV6-5 with TRBJ1-6; 10 nucleotides agree with TRBD1. The V gene's germline CDR1 is MNHEY and CDR2 SVGAGI. The CDR3 sequence is 13 residues long. With V trimmed by 7 bases and J by 10 bases, 4 bases remained unmatched. This chain's CDR3 is CASTGTGVSPLHF. The CDR3 DNA follows: TGTGCCAGCACAGGGACAGGGGTATCACCCCTCCACTTT.

A few counts support this clonotype. The chain recombines TRBV3-1 with TRBJ2-4; D possibly corresponds to TRBD2 (6 bases). Germline loops: CDR1 LGHDT, CDR2 YNNKEL (reference sequence). Trimming stripped 6 bases from V and 0 bases from J, with 12 bases between. CDR3 length equals 15 residues. The CDR3 here is CASSSREVAKNIQYF. The CDR3 DNA is TGTGCCAGCAGTAGCAGGGAGGTAGCCAAAAACATTCAGTACTTC. Using reference TRBV3-1 and TRBJ2-4 for the parts outside the CDR3, the full variable domain is DTAVSQTPKYLVTQMGNDKSIKCEQNLGHDTMYWYKQDSKKFLKIMFSYNNKELIINETVPNRFSPKSPDKAHLNLHINSLELGDSAVYFCASSSREVAKNIQYFGAGTRLSVL.

This sequence joins TRBV12-3 or TRBV12-4 and TRBJ2-5; either TRBD1 or TRBD2 may supply D (6 bases each). Between the trimmed V and J ends, which lost 8 bases and 2 bases, there was a span of 15 bases. The CDR3 has 14 residues. CDR3 nucleotides: TGTGCCAGCGGAGGAGGGGGAAGACAAGAGACCCAGTACTTC. Translated, it gives CASGGGGRQETQYF.

In its sample, this clonotype was seen once. The V gene is TRBV29-1, the J gene TRBJ2-2; TRBD2 agrees at 9 bases. Germline V gene lookup returns CDR1 SQVTM and CDR2 ANQGSEA. The CDR3 length is 14 residues. The trim removed 3 bases at V and 5 bases at J, leaving 4 bases unmatched. CDR3 loop: CSVDPSGGTGELFF. CDR3 DNA: TGCAGCGTTGATCCCAGCGGGGGGACCGGGGAGCTGTTTTTT.

V gene TRBV2 combines with J gene TRBJ2-1; TRBD2 might be the D (6 bases). With 3 bases removed from V and 6 bases from J, the gap between germline ends came to 15 bases. Germline CDR1 reads SNHLY; CDR2 reads FYNNEI. This CDR3 has 15 residues. In DNA, the CDR3 is TGTGCCAGCAGTGATGGATTAGCGGCGAGCAATGAGCAGTTCTTC. Translating it yields CASSDGLAASNEQFF.